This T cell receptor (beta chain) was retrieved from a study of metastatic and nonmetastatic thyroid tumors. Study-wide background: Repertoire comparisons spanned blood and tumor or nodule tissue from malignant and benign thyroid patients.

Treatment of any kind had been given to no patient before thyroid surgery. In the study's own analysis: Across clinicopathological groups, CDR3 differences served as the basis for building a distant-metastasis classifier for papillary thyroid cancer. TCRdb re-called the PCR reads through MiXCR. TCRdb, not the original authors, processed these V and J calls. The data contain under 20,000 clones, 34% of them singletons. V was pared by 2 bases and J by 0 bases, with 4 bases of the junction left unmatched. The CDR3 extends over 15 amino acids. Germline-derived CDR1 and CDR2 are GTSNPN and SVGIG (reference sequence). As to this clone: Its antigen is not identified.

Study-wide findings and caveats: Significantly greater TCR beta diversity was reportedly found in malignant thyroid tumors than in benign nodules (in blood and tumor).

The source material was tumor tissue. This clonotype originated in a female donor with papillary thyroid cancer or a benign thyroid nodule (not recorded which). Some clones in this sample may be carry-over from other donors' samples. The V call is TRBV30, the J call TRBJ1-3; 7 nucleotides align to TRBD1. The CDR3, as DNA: TGTGCCTGGAGTAGAGGGACAGTCTCTGGAAACACCATATATTTT. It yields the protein CAWSRGTVSGNTIYF.